The T cell receptor (beta chain) under discussion was sequenced for a study of early T cells in non-severe SARS-CoV-2 infection. Overall study: The input, bulk RNA from unsorted whole blood, was sequenced, and chains were unpaired. Findings of the study overall: Using VDJdb, the matching emphasized anti-spike CD8 responses while missing private and CD4 specificities.

Unique molecular identifiers were added to individual cDNA molecules. TCRdb reprocessed the 5' RACE reads with MiXCR, giving one entry per CDR3 protein. The sample carries 35,000 to 45,000 distinct CDR3 sequences, nearly 10% recorded once. This clonotype was seen ten or more times. What it recognizes is unknown. Specimen: whole blood. This sequence originates from an adult who was a healthcare worker with PCR-confirmed SARS-CoV-2 infection or an uninfected control (not recorded which).

CDR3 sequence: CAISETSTDTQYF. The CDR3 DNA reads as TGTGCCATCAGTGAGACTAGCACAGATACGCAGTATTTT. The chain joins TRBV10-3 to TRBJ2-3, with D hard to call. Trimming pared 2 bases from V and 0 bases from J, leaving 3 bases between. The CDR3 has 13 amino acids. Germline CDR1 is ENHRY and CDR2 is SYGVKD.